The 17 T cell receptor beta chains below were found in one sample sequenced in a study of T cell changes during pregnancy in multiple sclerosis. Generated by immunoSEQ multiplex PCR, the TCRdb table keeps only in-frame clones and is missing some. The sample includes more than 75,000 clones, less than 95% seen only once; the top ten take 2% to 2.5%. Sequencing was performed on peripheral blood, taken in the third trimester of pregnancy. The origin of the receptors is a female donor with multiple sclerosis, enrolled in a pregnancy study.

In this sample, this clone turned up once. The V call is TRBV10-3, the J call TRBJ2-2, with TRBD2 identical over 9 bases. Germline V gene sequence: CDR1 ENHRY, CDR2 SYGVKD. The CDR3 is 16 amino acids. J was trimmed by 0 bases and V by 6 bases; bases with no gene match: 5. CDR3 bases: TGTGCCATCAGCTTGACTAGCGGCGCGAACACCGGGGAGCTGTTTTTT. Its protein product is CAISLTSGANTGELFF.

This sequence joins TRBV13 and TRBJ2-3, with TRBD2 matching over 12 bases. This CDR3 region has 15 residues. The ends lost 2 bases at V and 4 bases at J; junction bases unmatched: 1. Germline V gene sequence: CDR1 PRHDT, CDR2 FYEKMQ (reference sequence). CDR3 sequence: CASSLLAGGADTQYF. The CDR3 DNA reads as TGTGCCAGCAGCTTACTAGCGGGGGGGGCAGATACGCAGTATTTT. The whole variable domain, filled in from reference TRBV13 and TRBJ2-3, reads AAGVIQSPRHLIKEKRETATLKCYPIPRHDTVYWYQQGPGQDPQFLISFYEKMQSDKGSIPDRFSAQQFSDYHSELNMSSLELGDSALYFCASSLLAGGADTQYFGPGTRLTVL.

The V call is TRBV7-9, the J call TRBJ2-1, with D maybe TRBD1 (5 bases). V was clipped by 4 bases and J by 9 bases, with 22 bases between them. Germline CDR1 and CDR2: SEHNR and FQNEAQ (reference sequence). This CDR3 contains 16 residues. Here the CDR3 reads CASSSPQVWFVGEQFF. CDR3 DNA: TGTGCCAGCAGCTCACCACAGGTATGGTTCGTCGGTGAGCAGTTCTTC.

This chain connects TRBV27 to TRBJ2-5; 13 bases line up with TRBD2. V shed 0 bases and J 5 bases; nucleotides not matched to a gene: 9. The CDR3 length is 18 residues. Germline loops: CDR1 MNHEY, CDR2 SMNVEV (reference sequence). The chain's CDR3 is CASSLSPGLAGLGETQYF. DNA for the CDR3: TGTGCCAGCAGTTTATCGCCGGGACTAGCGGGGTTGGGGGAGACCCAGTACTTC.

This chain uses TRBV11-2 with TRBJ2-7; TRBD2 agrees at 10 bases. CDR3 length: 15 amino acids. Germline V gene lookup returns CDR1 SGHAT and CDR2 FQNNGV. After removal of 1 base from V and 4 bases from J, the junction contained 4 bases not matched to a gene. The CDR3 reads CASSLGLAGEYEQYF. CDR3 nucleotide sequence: TGTGCCAGCAGCTTAGGTCTAGCGGGGGAATACGAGCAGTACTTC.

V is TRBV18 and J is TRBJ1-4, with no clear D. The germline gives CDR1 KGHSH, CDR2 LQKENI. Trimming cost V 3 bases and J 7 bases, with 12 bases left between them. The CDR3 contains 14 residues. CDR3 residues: CASSPRETAEKLFF. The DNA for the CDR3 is TGTGCCAGCTCACCTCGGGAAACGGCTGAAAAACTGTTTTTT.

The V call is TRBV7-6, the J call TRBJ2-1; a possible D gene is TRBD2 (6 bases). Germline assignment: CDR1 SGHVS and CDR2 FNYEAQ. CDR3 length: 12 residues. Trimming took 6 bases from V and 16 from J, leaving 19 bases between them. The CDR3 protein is CASRDGGGGYFF. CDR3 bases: TGTGCCAGCAGGGATGGGGGTGGGGGGTATTTCTTC.

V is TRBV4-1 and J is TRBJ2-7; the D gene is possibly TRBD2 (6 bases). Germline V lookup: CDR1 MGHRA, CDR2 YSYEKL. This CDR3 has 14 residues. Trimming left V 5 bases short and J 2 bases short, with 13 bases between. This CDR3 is CASSTRTNTYEQYF. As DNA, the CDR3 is TGCGCCAGCAGCACCCGGACTAATACCTACGAGCAGTACTTC.

The CDR3 loop is CASSWGTSYGYTF. The CDR3 DNA follows: TGTGCCAGCAGTTGGGGCACCAGCTATGGCTACACCTTC. The chain carries TRBV27 and TRBJ1-2; a possible D gene is TRBD1 (5 bases). Trimming took 4 bases from V and 4 from J, leaving 10 bases between them. The CDR3 covers 13 residues. Germline CDR1 is MNHEY and CDR2 is SMNVEV (reference sequence).

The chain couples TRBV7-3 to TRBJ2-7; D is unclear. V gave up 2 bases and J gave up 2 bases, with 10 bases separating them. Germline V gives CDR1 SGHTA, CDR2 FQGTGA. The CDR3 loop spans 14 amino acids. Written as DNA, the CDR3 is TGTGCCAGCAGCTTAGAGGAAAGACCCTACGAGCAGTACTTC. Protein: CASSLEERPYEQYF.

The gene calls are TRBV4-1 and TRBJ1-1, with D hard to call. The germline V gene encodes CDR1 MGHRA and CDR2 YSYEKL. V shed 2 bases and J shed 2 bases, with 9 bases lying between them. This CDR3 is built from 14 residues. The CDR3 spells CASSQPVINTEAFF. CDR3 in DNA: TGCGCCAGCAGCCAACCGGTTATAAACACTGAAGCTTTCTTT.

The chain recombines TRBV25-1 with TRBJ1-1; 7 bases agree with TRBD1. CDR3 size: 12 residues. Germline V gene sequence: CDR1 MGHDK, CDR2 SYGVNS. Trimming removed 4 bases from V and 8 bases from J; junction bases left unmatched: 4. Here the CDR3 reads CASSGRQGEAFF. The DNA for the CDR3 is TGTGCCAGCAGTGGGAGACAGGGCGAAGCTTTCTTT.

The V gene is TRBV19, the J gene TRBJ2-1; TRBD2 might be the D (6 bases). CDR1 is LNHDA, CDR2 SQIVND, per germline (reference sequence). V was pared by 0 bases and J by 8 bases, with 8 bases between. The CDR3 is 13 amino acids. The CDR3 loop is CASSIEAGYEQFF. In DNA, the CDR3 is TGTGCCAGTAGTATAGAAGCGGGCTATGAGCAGTTCTTC.

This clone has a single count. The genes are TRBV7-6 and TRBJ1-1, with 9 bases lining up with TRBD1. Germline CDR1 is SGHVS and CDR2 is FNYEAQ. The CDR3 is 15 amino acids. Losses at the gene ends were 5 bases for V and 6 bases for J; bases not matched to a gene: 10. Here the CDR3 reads CASSLETGGHPEAFF. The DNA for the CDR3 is TGTGCCAGCAGCCTAGAGACAGGGGGACATCCTGAAGCTTTCTTT.

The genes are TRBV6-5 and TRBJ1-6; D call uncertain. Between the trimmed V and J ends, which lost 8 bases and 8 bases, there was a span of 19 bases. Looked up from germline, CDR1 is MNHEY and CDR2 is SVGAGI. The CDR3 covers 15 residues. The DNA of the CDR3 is TGTGCCAGCGGGTACACTACAGCGGCGGATTCACCCCTCCACTTT. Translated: CASGYTTAADSPLHF.

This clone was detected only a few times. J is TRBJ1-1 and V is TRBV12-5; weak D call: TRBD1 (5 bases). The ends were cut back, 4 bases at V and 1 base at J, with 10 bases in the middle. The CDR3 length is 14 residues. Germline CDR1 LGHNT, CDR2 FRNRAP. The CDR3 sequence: CASGSLGGNTEAFF. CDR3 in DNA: TGTGCTAGTGGTTCCCTGGGGGGGAACACTGAAGCTTTCTTT.

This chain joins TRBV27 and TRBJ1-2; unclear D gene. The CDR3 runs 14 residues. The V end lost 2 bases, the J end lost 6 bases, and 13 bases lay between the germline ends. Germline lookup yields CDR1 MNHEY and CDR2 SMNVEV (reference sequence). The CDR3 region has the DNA TGTGCCAGCAGTTTAAGAGGGAGCGGGCATGGCTACACCTTC. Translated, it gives CASSLRGSGHGYTF.